The clone carrying this TCR beta chain came up a few times. Its specificity is unknown. The data belong to a study of neoadjuvant anti-PD-1 for oral cavity cancer. Background on the study: Around day 43, patients without progression received a fourth nivolumab dose before surgery. Study findings and constraints: PBMC Gini-index clonality exceeded responders' in non-responders post-nivolumab. Each response group had just a few patients in TCR analyses.

The data were produced by immunoSEQ multiplex PCR, yet TCRdb's version contains in-frame clones alone and is incomplete. The data hold tens of thousands of clones, with about four fifths observed a single time. The CDR3 is 16 amino acids. CDR1 is MNHEY, CDR2 SVGAGI, per germline. Between the trimmed V and J ends, which lost 2 bases and 0 bases, there was a span of 8 bases. Blood cells were analyzed directly, without culture or expansion. V gene TRBV6-5 combines with J gene TRBJ2-6, with a possible D match to TRBD1 (5 bases). The specimen comprised PBMCs, sampled before nivolumab (anti-PD-1) treatment. The origin of this receptor is a person aged 35-79 years with oral cavity squamous cell carcinoma. The DNA for the CDR3 is TGTGCCAGCAGTTACGACAGACGCTCTGGGGCCAACGTCCTGACTTTC. Its protein is CASSYDRRSGANVLTF.